This TCR beta chain emerged from a study of response to subunit inactivated influenza vaccine (dated by TCRdb to the late 2010s). For the wider study: The study used deep quantitative T cell receptor repertoire profiling to track responses to a trivalent subunit inactivated influenza vaccine. The paper's findings and limits, for the study overall: According to the authors, only a limited number of new T cells may be recruited by each seasonal influenza vaccination.

Reading the germline V gene (reference sequence) gives CDR1 DFQATT and CDR2 SNEGSKA. The CDR3 sequence holds 14 residues, the cysteine and phenylalanine included. The retained sequence is limited to the CDR3, 42 bases, with the frame set at the first base. Library construction relied on RT-PCR. Sequencing instrument: Illumina HiSeq 2500. TCRdb itself trimmed the public reads at Q25 with fastp, ran MiXCR and retained productive beta chains. Rows merge per CDR3 protein into single entries with the most common DNA and genes. The sample contains hundreds of thousands of distinct CDR3 sequences, approximately 7.6% of them found a single time. The leading ten clones occupy roughly 13% of the sample. For this clonotype: This receptor's antigen is unknown. At one end, the junction sequence differs from germline, possibly due to a read error.

The chain is assembled from TRBV20-1 and TRBJ1-5; the D segment cannot be called with confidence. This clonotype was obtained from a man in his fifties or sixties who received an inactivated influenza vaccine. Donor details come from another sample of the same person, matched by shared clones. The sequences come from PBMCs from blood, collected 23 months after vaccination. The DNA reads as follows: TGCAGTGCTAGAGAAGGCGGAGGGAATGGGCCCGAGCATTTT. Translated, this gives CSAREGGGNGPEHF.